Only a few counts were recorded for the clone carrying this TCR beta chain. What it binds is not known. The data originate from a study of regulatory T cells in long-lasting Graves disease. Study information: Antithyroid drugs had been taken by newly diagnosed Graves' patients for under 3 months.

Arm-PCR of CDR3 regions with iRepertoire HTBI primers generated TCR beta libraries. One entry per CDR3 protein results from TCRdb running MiXCR on the multiplex PCR reads. The data hold 500,000 or so distinct CDR3 sequences, with roughly 16% observed a single time. Indicated time point: newly diagnosed GD, antithyroid drugs for less than 3 months. Construction of the TCR library relied on RNA isolated from PBMCs. Study results and caveats: Persistent disease preferred TRBV28, TRBJ1-2 and TRBJ2-5. Researchers examined only peripheral blood and not thyroid tissue.

Germline V gene data show CDR1 as SGHRS and CDR2 as YFSETQ. Germline trimming cut 4 bases from V and 8 bases from J; bases unmatched to any gene: 12. The CDR3 has 15 amino acids. The sample was also linked to a second study, of T cells in Graves' hyperthyroidism and ophthalmopathy.

This clonotype originated in a woman aged 40-65 years with Graves disease. J is TRBJ2-1 and V is TRBV5-1; 7 nucleotides line up with TRBD2. The material was peripheral blood mononuclear cells (PBMCs), obtained at new diagnosis, from a patient treated with antithyroid drugs. CDR3 sequence reads: CASSGTSEDWDEQFF. CDR3 nucleotides: TGCGCCAGCAGCGGTACTAGCGAGGATTGGGATGAGCAGTTCTTC. Supplemented by reference TRBV5-1 and TRBJ2-1, the full variable domain reads KAGVTQTPRYLIKTRGQQVTLSCSPISGHRSVSWYQQTPGQGLQFLFEYFSETQRNKGNFPGRFSGRQFSNSRSEMNVSTLELGDSALYLCASSGTSEDWDEQFFGPGTRLTVL.